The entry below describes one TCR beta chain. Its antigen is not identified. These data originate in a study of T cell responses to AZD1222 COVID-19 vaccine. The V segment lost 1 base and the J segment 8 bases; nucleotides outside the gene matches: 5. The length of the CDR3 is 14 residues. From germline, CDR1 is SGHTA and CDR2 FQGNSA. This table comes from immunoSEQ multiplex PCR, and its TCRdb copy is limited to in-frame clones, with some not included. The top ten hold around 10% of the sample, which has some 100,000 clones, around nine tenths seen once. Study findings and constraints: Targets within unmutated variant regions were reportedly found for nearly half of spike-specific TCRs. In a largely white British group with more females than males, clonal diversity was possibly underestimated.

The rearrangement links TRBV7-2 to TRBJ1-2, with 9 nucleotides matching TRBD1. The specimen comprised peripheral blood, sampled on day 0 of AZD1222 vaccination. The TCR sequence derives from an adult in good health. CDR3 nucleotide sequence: TGTGCCAGCAGCTTAGACAGGACAGGGGAAGGCTACACCTTC. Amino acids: CASSLDRTGEGYTF.